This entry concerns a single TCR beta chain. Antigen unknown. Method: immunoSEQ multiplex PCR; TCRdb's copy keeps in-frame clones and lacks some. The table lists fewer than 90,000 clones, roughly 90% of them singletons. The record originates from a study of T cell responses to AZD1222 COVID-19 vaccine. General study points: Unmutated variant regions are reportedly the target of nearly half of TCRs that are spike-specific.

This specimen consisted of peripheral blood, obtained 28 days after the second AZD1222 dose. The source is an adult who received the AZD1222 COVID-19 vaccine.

The CDR3 is CASSGSLVLTF. CDR3 DNA: TGTGCCAGCAGTGGGTCGCTCGTCCTGACTTTC. The chain uses TRBV7-9 and TRBJ2-6; no reliable D call. CDR3 length equals 11 residues. Germline V gene sequence: CDR1 SEHNR, CDR2 FQNEAQ (reference sequence). The V gene lost 6 bases and the J gene lost 12 bases, with 9 bases spanning the gap.